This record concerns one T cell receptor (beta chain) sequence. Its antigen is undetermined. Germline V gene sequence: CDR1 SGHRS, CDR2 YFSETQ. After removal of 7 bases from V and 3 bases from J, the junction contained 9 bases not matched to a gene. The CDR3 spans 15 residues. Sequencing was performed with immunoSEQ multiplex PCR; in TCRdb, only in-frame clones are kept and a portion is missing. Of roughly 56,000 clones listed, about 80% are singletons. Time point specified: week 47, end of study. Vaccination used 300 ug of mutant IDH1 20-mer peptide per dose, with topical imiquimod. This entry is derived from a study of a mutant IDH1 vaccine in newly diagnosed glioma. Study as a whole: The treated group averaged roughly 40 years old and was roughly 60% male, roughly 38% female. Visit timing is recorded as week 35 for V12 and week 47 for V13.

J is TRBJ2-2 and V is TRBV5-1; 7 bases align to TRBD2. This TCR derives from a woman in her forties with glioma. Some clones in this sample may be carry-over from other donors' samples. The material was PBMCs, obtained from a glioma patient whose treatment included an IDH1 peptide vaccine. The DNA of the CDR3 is TGCGCCAGCTCAAAAGGCCTAGCGGACACCGGGGAGCTGTTTTTT. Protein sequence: CASSKGLADTGELFF. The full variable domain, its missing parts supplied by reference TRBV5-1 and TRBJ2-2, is KAGVTQTPRYLIKTRGQQVTLSCSPISGHRSVSWYQQTPGQGLQFLFEYFSETQRNKGNFPGRFSGRQFSNSRSEMNVSTLELGDSALYLCASSKGLADTGELFFGEGSRLTVL.